This T cell receptor (beta chain) was identified during a study of T cells in localized non-small cell lung cancer. Whole-study findings and limits: Longer overall survival accompanied higher blood T cell density. Since sequencing was restricted to only one region of the tumor, intratumor heterogeneity remains a possibility. Adjacent lung was found to contain a median about 62 of the top 100 tumor clones. Adjacent uninvolved lung tissue had the highest T cell clonality, exceeding tumor.

Profiling relied on immunoSEQ multiplex PCR, and the TCRdb table lists in-frame clones only, not all of them. The data contain 7,000 to 9,500 clones, just under 90% of them singletons. Germline-derived CDR1 and CDR2 are WSHSY and SAAADI. Trimming stripped 2 bases from V and 2 bases from J, with 19 bases between. The CDR3 is made up of 18 amino acids. Concerning this clone itself: The antigen is unknown.

The source was peripheral blood, collected before any cancer treatment. The clonotype was recovered from a female donor over 55 with stage II squamous cell lung carcinoma. The chain recombines TRBV10-2 with TRBJ2-1; TRBD2 is a possible D gene (6 bases). CDR3 DNA sequence: TGCGCCAGCAGTGAGGCGCAGGGCGGGGCTGCTACCTACAATGAGCAGTTCTTC. As protein: CASSEAQGGAATYNEQFF.